This passage covers 22 T cell receptor beta chains from one sample sequenced in a study of OX40 agonist ivuxolimab in advanced cancers. Sequencing was performed with immunoSEQ multiplex PCR; in TCRdb, only in-frame clones are kept and a portion is missing. The sample includes around 67,000 clones, about 83% of them seen just once. The sequencing used CD4+ or CD8+ T cells sorted from blood, collected in a trial of the OX40 agonist ivuxolimab. The origin of the receptors is an adult with an advanced solid tumor such as melanoma, head and neck, liver or kidney cancer.

This clone was picked up one time. The chain recombines TRBV5-5 with TRBJ2-5; the D gene could be TRBD1 or TRBD2 (5 bases each). This CDR3 region has 13 residues. The germline CDR1 and CDR2 sequences are SGHKS and YYEKEE (reference sequence). V was pared by 4 bases and J by 4 bases, with 11 bases between. CDR3 in amino acids: CASSLPGGETQYF. CDR3 sequence (DNA): TGTGCCAGCAGCCTCCCTGGGGGAGAGACCCAGTACTTC.

V gene TRBV4-1 combines with J gene TRBJ2-7, with D possibly TRBD2 on 5 matching bases. Looked up from germline, CDR1 is MGHRA and CDR2 is YSYEKL. The germline V and J ends were trimmed by 1 base and 9 bases, with 13 bases remaining between them. The CDR3 is 13 amino acids. CDR3 amino acids: CASSQVGVGRQYF. The CDR3, as DNA: TGCGCCAGCAGCCAAGTCGGGGTAGGGCGGCAGTACTTC.

The chain couples TRBV7-2 to TRBJ2-7; D ambiguous. The CDR3 has 11 residues. The V gene's germline CDR1 is SGHTA and CDR2 FQGNSA. Trimming stripped 5 bases from V and 7 bases from J, with 9 bases between. The DNA of the CDR3 is TGTGCCAGCAGCCCCGGCTTGGAGCAGTACTTC. Translated, it gives CASSPGLEQYF.

The V gene is TRBV5-1, the J gene TRBJ2-1; TRBD2 agrees at 12 bases. With 5 bases clipped from V and 4 bases from J, the junction kept 10 bases outside the gene matches. The CDR3 runs to 17 residues. Germline CDR1 SGHRS, CDR2 YFSETQ. CDR3 in amino acids: CASRTIEGLAGYNEQFF. In DNA form, the CDR3 reads TGCGCCAGCAGGACGATTGAAGGACTAGCGGGGTACAATGAGCAGTTCTTC.

This sequence joins TRBV5-5 and TRBJ2-5; D is tentatively TRBD1 or TRBD2 (5 bases each). The CDR3 is 13 residues long. Germline CDR1 SGHKS, CDR2 YYEKEE (reference sequence). Trimming took 3 bases from V and 4 from J, leaving 10 bases between them. The CDR3 bases are TGTGCCAGCAGCTGGGGGTGGGGAGAGACCCAGTACTTC. Protein: CASSWGWGETQYF. Filled out from reference TRBV5-5 and TRBJ2-5, the complete variable domain reads DAGVTQSPTHLIKTRGQQVTLRCSPISGHKSVSWYQQVLGQGPQFIFQYYEKEERGRGNFPDRFSARQFPNYSSELNVNALLLGDSALYLCASSWGWGETQYFGPGTRLLVL.

In DNA, the CDR3 is TGTGCCAGCAGTTTCGGAGGGCCCTCTAGACCGAACACTGAAGCTTTCTTT. It specifies CASSFGGPSRPNTEAFF. The V call is TRBV27, the J call TRBJ1-1; no clear D. The CDR3 is 17 residues long. Trimming took off 3 bases at V and 1 base at J, with 18 bases between the two ends. CDR1 MNHEY and CDR2 SMNVEV come from the germline V gene (reference sequence).

This sequence joins TRBV19 and TRBJ2-1; D possibly uses TRBD1 or TRBD2 (5 bases each). Looked up from germline, CDR1 is LNHDA and CDR2 is SQIVND (reference sequence). V was pared by 4 bases and J by 10 bases, with 17 bases between. The CDR3 consists of 14 residues. Written as DNA, the CDR3 is TGTGCCAGTAGTACTGCCGGGACCGAAAACGAGCAGTTCTTC. This gives the protein CASSTAGTENEQFF.

The chain carries TRBV20-1 and TRBJ2-1, with D unresolved. CDR1 is DFQATT and CDR2 is SNEGSKA in the germline V gene (reference sequence). V was clipped by 5 bases and J by 7 bases, with 9 bases between them. The CDR3 extends over 11 amino acids. This chain's CDR3 is CSARGVNEQFF. The CDR3 nucleotides are TGCAGTGCTCGAGGAGTTAATGAGCAGTTCTTC.

The chain has TRBV2 and TRBJ2-7, with D uncertain. Germline CDR1 SNHLY, CDR2 FYNNEI. This CDR3 is built from 13 residues. V gave up 6 bases and J gave up 0 bases, with 9 bases separating them. CDR3 DNA sequence: TGTGCCAGCAGAAGACACAGCTCCTACGAGCAGTACTTC. It codes for CASRRHSSYEQYF.

The chain joins TRBV6-1 to TRBJ2-6; 8 bases are a match to TRBD1. V shed 1 base, J shed 2 bases, and the junction held 4 bases outside the gene matches. CDR1 is MNHNS, CDR2 SASEGT, per germline. The CDR3 loop spans 17 amino acids. CDR3 in DNA: TGTGCCAGCAGTGAAGGGACAGGGTGGGCTGGGGCCAACGTCCTGACTTTC. It specifies CASSEGTGWAGANVLTF.

The chain joins TRBV7-8 to TRBJ2-5; 9 bases map to TRBD1. Trimming cost V 5 bases and J 2 bases; bases outside gene matches: 3. Germline V gene sequence: CDR1 SGHVS, CDR2 FQNEAQ. The CDR3 consists of 14 residues. This chain's CDR3 is CASSPGTGQETQYF. CDR3 DNA sequence: TGTGCCAGCAGCCCGGGGACAGGGCAAGAGACCCAGTACTTC.

DNA of the CDR3: TGCGCCAGCAGCCAAGAGGGGGCAGTCCGCACTGAAGCTTTCTTT. This codes for CASSQEGAVRTEAFF. This chain uses TRBV4-1 with TRBJ1-1, with D tentatively TRBD1 (6 bases). The CDR3 is made up of 15 amino acids. Germline CDR1 and CDR2: MGHRA and YSYEKL. V was shortened by 0 bases and J by 4 bases, with 12 bases between the two germline ends.

The chain links TRBV9 to TRBJ2-7; D not certain. The CDR3 contains 13 residues. V lost 2 bases and J 6 bases, leaving 12 bases between the germline ends. CDR1 and CDR2 (germline): SGDLS, YYNGEE. This chain's CDR3 is CASSVGPFSEQYF. As DNA, the CDR3 is TGTGCCAGCAGCGTCGGGCCTTTCAGCGAGCAGTACTTC. Using reference TRBV9 and TRBJ2-7 for the parts outside the CDR3, the full variable domain is DSGVTQTPKHLITATGQRVTLRCSPRSGDLSVYWYQQSLDQGLQFLIQYYNGEERAKGNILERFSAQQFPDLHSELNLSSLELGDSALYFCASSVGPFSEQYFGPGTRLTVT.

This sequence joins TRBV5-1 and TRBJ2-5; the match to TRBD2 covers 11 bases. Germline-derived CDR1 and CDR2 are SGHRS and YFSETQ. The V and J ends lost 6 bases and 2 bases, in that order; junction bases with no gene match: 9. This CDR3 is 16 amino acids long. CDR3 bases: TGCGCCAGCACGACAACACTAGCGGGGGCGCAAGAGACCCAGTACTTC. It yields the protein CASTTTLAGAQETQYF.

The V call is TRBV7-6, the J call TRBJ2-2, with TRBD2 matching over 8 bases. The CDR3 has 15 residues. CDR1 and CDR2 (germline): SGHVS, FNYEAQ. The V gene end was trimmed by 1 base and the J gene end by 4 bases; junction bases not matched to a gene: 2. The CDR3 reads CASSLGTSGTGELFF. CDR3 nucleotides: TGTGCCAGCAGCTTAGGAACTAGCGGCACCGGGGAGCTGTTTTTT. The entire variable domain, with the rest obtained from reference TRBV7-6 and TRBJ2-2, is as follows: GAGVSQSPRYKVTKRGQDVALRCDPISGHVSLYWYRQALGQGPEFLTYFNYEAQQDKSGLPNDRFSAERPEGSISTLTIQRTEQRDSAMYRCASSLGTSGTGELFFGEGSRLTVL.

The rearrangement links TRBV6-1 to TRBJ1-2; D not certain. Trimming cost V 6 bases and J 8 bases, with 22 bases left between them. In germline, CDR1 is MNHNS, CDR2 SASEGT. The CDR3 extends over 15 amino acids. CDR3 DNA: TGTGCCAGCAGAAAAGTTGGAGGCGGCTCGAGGGGCTACACCTTC. Amino acid sequence: CASRKVGGGSRGYTF.

V and J are TRBV10-2 and TRBJ2-7, with 12 bases that match TRBD2. Germline V gives CDR1 WSHSY, CDR2 SAAADI. The CDR3 has 15 amino acids. V trimming: 2 bases; J trimming: 1 base; junction bases outside the gene matches: 0. In DNA, the CDR3 is TGCGCCAGCAGTGAGGGACTAGCGGGATCCTACGAGCAGTACTTC. Protein: CASSEGLAGSYEQYF.

The chain carries TRBV7-9 and TRBJ1-4, with D unclear. The CDR3 consists of 16 residues. CDR1 and CDR2 from the germline V gene are SEHNR and FQNEAQ (reference sequence). Trimming pared 1 base from V and 3 bases from J, leaving 12 bases between. The chain's CDR3 is CASSLVPGSANEKLFF. The CDR3 nucleotides read TGTGCCAGCAGCTTAGTTCCGGGTTCGGCTAATGAAAAACTGTTTTTT.

The chain combines TRBV6-1 with TRBJ2-1, with D perhaps matching TRBD2 (6 bases). The V gene's germline CDR1 is MNHNS and CDR2 SASEGT. The ends were cut back, 0 bases at V and 0 bases at J, with 15 bases in the middle. The CDR3 contains 18 residues. CDR3 amino acids: CASSEAGVYGSSYNEQFF. Here the CDR3 DNA reads TGTGCCAGCAGTGAAGCGGGGGTTTACGGGAGCTCCTACAATGAGCAGTTCTTC.

V is TRBV6-6 and J is TRBJ1-2; TRBD1 might be the D (5 bases). The V gene's germline CDR1 is MNHNY and CDR2 SVGAGI (reference sequence). Between the trimmed V and J ends, which lost 7 bases and 6 bases, there was a span of 15 bases. The CDR3 length is 13 residues. CDR3 sequence reads: CASTYSRGDGYTF. CDR3 nucleotides: TGTGCCAGCACTTATAGCCGGGGGGATGGCTACACCTTC.

This clone came up a few times. The chain has TRBV18 and TRBJ1-6, with D perhaps matching TRBD1 (5 bases). Trimming took off 6 bases at V and 13 bases at J, with 22 bases between the two ends. This CDR3 spans 15 amino acids. CDR1 is KGHSH, CDR2 LQKENI, per germline. This CDR3 reads CASSGAGARGSPLHF. The CDR3 DNA reads as TGTGCCAGCTCCGGTGCTGGGGCGAGGGGTTCCCCCCTCCACTTT.

The V gene is TRBV2, the J gene TRBJ2-5; the match to TRBD2 covers 9 bases. The germline gives CDR1 SNHLY, CDR2 FYNNEI. This CDR3 comprises 14 residues. V trimming: 6 bases; J trimming: 3 bases; junction bases outside the gene matches: 5. This CDR3 reads CASRPLAGEETQYF. DNA of the CDR3: TGTGCCAGCAGGCCACTAGCGGGCGAAGAGACCCAGTACTTC.